The present T cell receptor beta chain was sequenced within a study of tumor-infiltrating lymphocytes in primary liver carcinoma. The investigators made TCR beta cDNA from about 500 ng total RNA, using a constant-region primer. Libraries for TCR beta were built through three nested multiplex PCR rounds, which together made up a slightly modified ARM-PCR procedure. The first two PCR rounds used TRBV1-TRBV30 primers with a Cbeta primer, 9 to 10 cycles each. Via MiXCR, TCRdb re-called the multiplex PCR reads, giving one row per CDR3 protein. The sample lists some 100,000 distinct CDR3 sequences, approximately 70% occurring once. V was pared by 6 bases and J by 7 bases, with 19 bases between. CDR1 is SGHAT and CDR2 is FQNNGV in the germline V gene. The CDR3 has 14 amino acids. Co-extracted RNA and DNA came from roughly 20-30 mg of unsorted bulk tissue.

The V gene is TRBV11-2, the J gene TRBJ2-7; D perhaps matches TRBD2 (6 bases). The clonotype was recovered from a woman aged 60-75 years with primary liver carcinoma and hepatitis B virus infection. What was sequenced was liver tumor tissue from sampling region 2. The sample's subset: tumor region T2, inferior pole. The CDR3, as DNA: TGTGCCAGCAGACGGGTTCGGAGGGGAACAGAGCAGTACTTC. This encodes CASRRVRRGTEQYF.